The text below deals with one TCR beta chain. Its antigen remains unidentified. PCR was performed using 60 Vbeta and 13 Jbeta primers. The method was immunoSEQ multiplex PCR; TCRdb's version includes in-frame clones alone and lacks a portion of them. The sample has about 190,000 clones; 65% to 85% are singletons. The record originates from a study of cytomegalovirus exposure and HLA in healthy donors. Regarding the study as a whole: TCR beta V- and J-gene trimming, according to a later analysis, was linked to a missense DCLRE1C variant.

V was trimmed by 6 bases and J by 6 bases, leaving 13 bases between them. The CDR3 spans 13 residues. Germline V CDR1 and CDR2: SNHLY, FYNNEI. V gene TRBV2 combines with J gene TRBJ2-3; tentative D call: TRBD2 (5 bases). Sequencing input: PBMCs. The receptor was isolated from a young man in good health and CMV-seronegative. The CDR3 is CASRQLGTDTQYF. The CDR3 DNA reads as TGTGCCAGCAGGCAACTAGGTACTGATACGCAGTATTTT.